A single sample is the source of the 9 T cell receptor beta chains below, sequenced in a study of T cell responses to AZD1222 COVID-19 vaccine. The protocol was immunoSEQ multiplex PCR, while the TCRdb copy is restricted to in-frame clones and leaves out a portion. This specimen shows 150,000 or so clones; the ten leading clones hold 2.2%. The sequenced material came from peripheral blood. The receptors shown here come from an adult in good health.

The gene calls are TRBV3-1 (or the pseudogene TRBV3-2) and TRBJ2-6, with 8 bases aligning to TRBD1. J was trimmed by 0 bases and V by 1 base; bases with no gene match: 5. The length of the CDR3 is 18 residues. Germline-derived CDR1 and CDR2 are LGHDT and YNNKEL (reference sequence). CDR3 in amino acids: CASSQVRTGSSGANVLTF. Written as DNA, the CDR3 is TGTGCCAGCAGCCAAGTGAGGACAGGGAGCTCTGGGGCCAACGTCCTGACTTTC.

The chain recombines TRBV6-1 with TRBJ1-5; 10 nucleotides match TRBD1. The CDR3 has 16 residues. With V trimmed by 3 bases and J by 1 base, 3 bases remained unmatched. Germline lookup yields CDR1 MNHNS and CDR2 SASEGT. CDR3 amino acids: CASSETGGLSNQPQHF. As DNA, the CDR3 is TGTGCCAGCAGTGAGACAGGGGGCCTGAGCAATCAGCCCCAGCATTTT.

V is TRBV7-6 and J is TRBJ2-7; D possibly corresponds to TRBD1 (6 bases). V lost 1 base to trimming and J lost 2 bases, with 12 bases between them. CDR1 is SGHVS, CDR2 FNYEAQ, per germline. The CDR3 is 15 amino acids. Here the CDR3 DNA reads TGTGCCAGCAGCTTAGGGGGGACATCGACCTACGAGCAGTACTTC. Its protein product is CASSLGGTSTYEQYF. Full variable domain (rest looked up from reference TRBV7-6 and TRBJ2-7): GAGVSQSPRYKVTKRGQDVALRCDPISGHVSLYWYRQALGQGPEFLTYFNYEAQQDKSGLPNDRFSAERPEGSISTLTIQRTEQRDSAMYRCASSLGGTSTYEQYFGPGTRLTVT.

J is TRBJ1-3 and V is TRBV7-8, with D possibly matching TRBD1 (5 bases). In germline, CDR1 is SGHVS, CDR2 FQNEAQ. The CDR3 spans 17 residues. Trimming removed 4 bases from V and 0 bases from J, with 16 bases in between. For the CDR3, the DNA is TGTGCCAGCAGCTCACGAGGTCAGGGAGACTCTGGAAACACCATATATTTT. Its protein is CASSSRGQGDSGNTIYF. Complete variable domain (other parts from reference TRBV7-8 and TRBJ1-3): GAGVSQSPRYKVAKRGQDVALRCDPISGHVSLFWYQQALGQGPEFLTYFQNEAQLDKSGLPSDRFFAERPEGSVSTLKIQRTQQEDSAVYLCASSSRGQGDSGNTIYFGEGSWLTVV.

J is TRBJ1-1 and V is TRBV6-5, with D tentatively TRBD1 (6 bases). The CDR3 is made up of 14 amino acids. Between the trimmed V and J ends, which lost 3 bases and 6 bases, there was a span of 14 bases. The germline gives CDR1 MNHEY, CDR2 SVGAGI. The CDR3 protein is CASSYVGRGAEAFF. CDR3 nucleotides: TGTGCCAGCAGTTATGTGGGGAGGGGGGCTGAAGCTTTCTTT.

CDR3 in amino acids: CASSQGVGNEKLFF. The CDR3, as DNA: TGCGCCAGCAGCCAAGGGGTTGGTAATGAAAAACTGTTTTTT. The J gene is TRBJ1-4, the V gene TRBV4-1; D uncertain. The CDR3 length is 14 residues. CDR1 and CDR2 from the germline V gene are MGHRA and YSYEKL. Trimming left V 1 base short and J 4 bases short, with 7 bases between.

The chain carries TRBV5-5 and TRBJ1-3; TRBD1 agrees at 7 bases. CDR3 size: 13 residues. The germline V gene has CDR1 SGHKS and CDR2 YYEKEE (reference sequence). The junction had 2 bases not matched to a gene; V was cut back by 0 bases and J by 8 bases. CDR3 loop: CASSLDRGDTIYF. CDR3 sequence (DNA): TGTGCCAGCAGCTTGGACAGGGGCGACACCATATATTTT.

CDR3 sequence reads: CASSQIQGLHYGYTF. The CDR3 coding sequence is TGCGCCAGCAGCCAAATACAGGGTTTACACTATGGCTACACCTTC. This chain links TRBV4-1 with TRBJ1-2; D may be TRBD1 (6 bases). Germline V gene lookup returns CDR1 MGHRA and CDR2 YSYEKL. The CDR3 spans 15 residues. The germline V and J ends were trimmed by 2 bases and 3 bases, with 13 bases remaining between them.

The chain is built from TRBV4-2 and TRBJ2-1; the match to TRBD1 covers 10 bases. CDR3 length equals 18 residues. Trimming cost V 1 base and J 10 bases; bases outside gene matches: 16. The germline CDR1 and CDR2 sequences are LGHNA and YNFKEQ. CDR3 coding DNA: TGTGCCAGCAGCCAAGTTTATACGGGACAGGGGAGGATGTTAGAGCAGTTCTTC. Translation: CASSQVYTGQGRMLEQFF.